Following are 3 T cell receptor beta chains from one sample sequenced in a study of cytomegalovirus exposure and HLA in healthy donors. It was with 60 Vbeta and 13 Jbeta primers that the PCR ran. Assay used: immunoSEQ multiplex PCR; TCRdb lists only in-frame clones, some missing. The repertoire includes over 120,000 clones, 77% of them detected once, and about 4% sits in the top ten. The sample taken for sequencing was PBMCs. The receptors originated from a male donor in good health and CMV-seronegative.

CDR3 DNA sequence: TGCGCCAGCAGCTCCTTAGCGGGGGGGAATGAGCAGTTCTTC. This translates into CASSSLAGGNEQFF. This rearrangement joins TRBV5-1 to TRBJ2-1, with 11 positions matching TRBD2. The CDR3 runs to 14 residues. J lost 7 bases, V lost 3 bases, and 3 bases had no gene match. Germline V gene sequence: CDR1 SGHRS, CDR2 YFSETQ. The whole variable domain, filled in from reference TRBV5-1 and TRBJ2-1, reads KAGVTQTPRYLIKTRGQQVTLSCSPISGHRSVSWYQQTPGQGLQFLFEYFSETQRNKGNFPGRFSGRQFSNSRSEMNVSTLELGDSALYLCASSSLAGGNEQFFGPGTRLTVL.

This chain connects TRBV18 to TRBJ1-4; D is uncertain. The germline V gene has CDR1 KGHSH and CDR2 LQKENI. CDR3 length: 16 residues. The ends were cut back, 0 bases at V and 11 bases at J, with 19 bases in the middle. This CDR3 is CASSPPRSDNRYKLFF. The CDR3 nucleotides read TGTGCCAGCTCACCACCGAGGTCGGATAATCGGTATAAACTGTTTTTT.

This rearrangement joins TRBV19 to TRBJ2-3; possible D gene TRBD2, 5 bases. The V gene's germline CDR1 is LNHDA and CDR2 SQIVND (reference sequence). Trimming removed 3 bases from V and 0 bases from J, with 19 bases in between. The CDR3 totals 18 residues. The CDR3 bases are TGTGCCAGTAGTATCGGCGCGTGGGTAGCGCGAAGCACAGATACGCAGTATTTT. Its translation is CASSIGAWVARSTDTQYF.